Below are 17 T cell receptor beta chains sequenced from a single sample in a study of shared clonotypes between healthy human individuals. Sequencing was performed with immunoSEQ multiplex PCR; in TCRdb, only in-frame clones are kept and a portion is missing. Of hundreds of thousands of clones listed, roughly 80% are singletons. Source material: PBMCs. These receptors originate from a woman aged 40 to 50 in good health. Some clones in this sample may be carry-over from other donors' samples.

This clone came up a few times. The chain couples TRBV2 to TRBJ2-5, with D uncertain. CDR1 and CDR2 from the germline V gene are SNHLY and FYNNEI. The CDR3 contains 13 residues. Trimming took off 5 bases at V and 3 bases at J, with 10 bases between the two ends. The CDR3 DNA is TGTGCCAGCAGTCAGCGCGAGGAAGAGACCCAGTACTTC. This translates into CASSQREEETQYF.

The J gene is TRBJ2-7, the V gene TRBV6-1, with D possibly called TRBD1 or TRBD2 (6 bases each). V lost 7 bases to trimming and J lost 2 bases, with 15 bases between them. The CDR3 sequence is 14 residues long. Germline loops: CDR1 MNHNS, CDR2 SASEGT. In DNA, the CDR3 is TGTGCCAGCACCCGGGGGCTAGGAGCCTACGAGCAGTACTTC. It codes for CASTRGLGAYEQYF.

The chain joins TRBV11-1 to TRBJ2-2; D might be TRBD1 (5 bases). V was cut by 5 bases and J by 2 bases, with 9 bases left in between. The germline CDR1 and CDR2 sequences are SGHAT and FQDESV (reference sequence). This CDR3 has 14 amino acids. As DNA, the CDR3 is TGTGCCAGCAGCCCGACAGTAAACACCGGGGAGCTGTTTTTT. This encodes CASSPTVNTGELFF.

This chain uses TRBV27 with TRBJ2-7; a possible D gene is TRBD2 (6 bases). Germline V gene sequence: CDR1 MNHEY, CDR2 SMNVEV (reference sequence). The CDR3 length is 14 residues. Trimming took 10 bases from V and 0 from J, leaving 16 bases between them. CDR3 sequence (DNA): TGTGCCACCTGGGGGGTGCGAAGCTCCTACGAGCAGTACTTC. Its translation is CATWGVRSSYEQYF.

This sequence joins TRBV7-2 and TRBJ2-2; the D is unclear. V gave up 1 base and J gave up 7 bases, with 7 bases separating them. CDR3 size: 13 residues. Per the germline V gene, CDR1 is SGHTA and CDR2 is FQGNSA. CDR3 loop: CASSLVQVGELFF. The CDR3 DNA is TGTGCCAGCAGCTTAGTTCAGGTCGGGGAGCTGTTTTTT. Complete variable domain (other parts from reference TRBV7-2 and TRBJ2-2): GAGVSQSPSNKVTEKGKDVELRCDPISGHTALYWYRQSLGQGLEFLIYFQGNSAPDKSGLPSDRFSAERTGGSVSTLTIQRTQQEDSAVYLCASSLVQVGELFFGEGSRLTVL.

This clone was seen only once. A single base is all that separates this from a far larger clone, so a read error is likely. This sample also contains other DNA sequences that code for the same CDR3. J is TRBJ2-5 and V is TRBV30; no clear D. From germline, CDR1 is GTSNPN and CDR2 SVGIG (reference sequence). This CDR3 region has 13 residues. Trimming shortened V by 1 base and J by 4 bases, and 10 bases separated the two germline ends. The CDR3 coding sequence is TGTGCCTGGAGTGATTTAGATAGAGAGACCCAGTACTTC. Its protein product is CAWSDLDRETQYF. Variable domain in full (rest from reference TRBV30 and TRBJ2-5): SQTIHQWPATLVQPVGSPLSLECTVEGTSNPNLYWYRQAAGRGLQLLFYSVGIGQISSEVPQNLSASRPQDRQFILSSKKLLLSDSGFYLCAWSDLDRETQYFGPGTRLLVL.

The chain recombines TRBV7-2 with TRBJ1-1; D perhaps matches TRBD1 (5 bases). CDR1 and CDR2 from the germline V gene are SGHTA and FQGNSA. V dropped 1 base and J dropped 5 bases, with 11 bases sitting between them. The CDR3 runs 14 residues. CDR3 in amino acids: CASSLDGGLTEAFF. In DNA, the CDR3 is TGTGCCAGCAGCTTAGATGGGGGGTTAACTGAAGCTTTCTTT.

This chain connects TRBV30 to TRBJ2-7, with TRBD1 matching 8 bases. The CDR3 consists of 12 residues. From germline, CDR1 is GTSNPN and CDR2 SVGIG (reference sequence). J lost 4 bases, V lost 3 bases, and 2 bases had no gene match. CDR3 in amino acids: CAWSWTGYEQYF. Written as DNA, the CDR3 is TGTGCCTGGAGCTGGACAGGGTACGAGCAGTACTTC.

This chain links TRBV5-6 with TRBJ1-1, with TRBD1 as a possible D gene (6 bases). Germline V gene lookup returns CDR1 SGHDT and CDR2 YYEEEE. The CDR3 runs 13 residues. Deletions cut 0 bases from V and 7 bases from J, with 10 bases between. CDR3 sequence: CASSLDRANEAFF. The CDR3 DNA follows: TGTGCCAGCAGCTTGGACAGGGCGAATGAAGCTTTCTTT.

The gene calls are TRBV18 and TRBJ1-5; 9 bases map to TRBD1. The germline CDR1 and CDR2 sequences are KGHSH and LQKENI. The CDR3 is 15 amino acids. V dropped 3 bases and J dropped 7; count of bases not matched to a gene: 7. The CDR3 DNA follows: TGTGCCAGCTCACCGGGACAGGGTAATGGACAGCCCCAGCATTTT. Its protein product is CASSPGQGNGQPQHF.

The chain links TRBV10-3 to TRBJ2-5, with D possibly TRBD2 on 6 matching bases. The length of the CDR3 is 13 residues. V dropped 5 bases and J dropped 0 bases, with 7 bases sitting between them. From germline, CDR1 is ENHRY and CDR2 SYGVKD. The CDR3 protein is CAISLAHQETQYF. The CDR3 region has the DNA TGTGCCATCAGTCTAGCGCACCAAGAGACCCAGTACTTC.

The rearrangement links TRBV7-9 to TRBJ2-7, with 7 bases lining up with TRBD1. Germline assignment: CDR1 SEHNR and CDR2 FQNEAQ (reference sequence). CDR3 length equals 14 residues. Losses at the gene ends were 5 bases for V and 2 bases for J; bases not matched to a gene: 6. CDR3 sequence (DNA): TGTGCCAGCAGCCCCAGGGGGACCCCCTACGAGCAGTACTTC. It yields the protein CASSPRGTPYEQYF.

This chain connects TRBV28 to TRBJ1-5; 8 bases are a match to TRBD1. Germline V gene data show CDR1 as MDHEN and CDR2 as SYDVKM. There are 15 residues in the CDR3. The V segment lost 7 bases and the J segment 6 bases; nucleotides outside the gene matches: 11. The CDR3, as DNA: TGTGCCAGCAAGTGGTCAGGGGGCGCGGGTCAGCCCCAGCATTTT. This gives the protein CASKWSGGAGQPQHF.

The rearrangement joins TRBV5-1 to TRBJ1-4; a possible D gene is TRBD1 (5 bases). Germline V CDR1 and CDR2: SGHRS, YFSETQ. V dropped 1 base and J dropped 5 bases, with 12 bases sitting between them. This CDR3 spans 15 amino acids. CDR3 loop: CASSLNGGENEKLFF. The CDR3 bases are TGCGCCAGCAGCTTGAACGGGGGTGAAAATGAAAAACTGTTTTTT.

A word on this clone: This same CDR3 is encoded by further DNA sequences in the sample. The chain is built from TRBV5-1 and TRBJ2-2; TRBD2 might be the D (6 bases). The V end was cut by 0 bases, the J end by 4 bases, with 7 bases between. Germline CDR1 SGHRS, CDR2 YFSETQ. There are 14 residues in the CDR3. The CDR3 bases are TGCGCCAGCAGCTTGGCCGGGGGCACCGGGGAGCTGTTTTTT. Encoded protein: CASSLAGGTGELFF. Variable domain in full (rest from reference TRBV5-1 and TRBJ2-2): KAGVTQTPRYLIKTRGQQVTLSCSPISGHRSVSWYQQTPGQGLQFLFEYFSETQRNKGNFPGRFSGRQFSNSRSEMNVSTLELGDSALYLCASSLAGGTGELFFGEGSRLTVL.

This clone has a single count. This sequence joins TRBV5-1 and TRBJ2-1, with D possibly matching TRBD2 (6 bases). The CDR3 has 13 amino acids. CDR1 is SGHRS and CDR2 is YFSETQ in the germline V gene. Trimming pared 1 base from V and 8 bases from J, leaving 10 bases between. CDR3 nucleotides: TGCGCCAGCAGCTTGCCTAGGGAGGATGAGCAGTTCTTC. Translation: CASSLPREDEQFF.

The genes are TRBV28 and TRBJ1-2, with TRBD1 as a possible D gene (6 bases). The V gene lost 5 bases and the J gene lost 4 bases, with 8 bases spanning the gap. Germline assignment: CDR1 MDHEN and CDR2 SYDVKM. The length of the CDR3 is 12 residues. The CDR3 sequence is CASSGQIYGYTF. CDR3 in DNA: TGTGCCAGCAGTGGACAGATCTATGGCTACACCTTC.